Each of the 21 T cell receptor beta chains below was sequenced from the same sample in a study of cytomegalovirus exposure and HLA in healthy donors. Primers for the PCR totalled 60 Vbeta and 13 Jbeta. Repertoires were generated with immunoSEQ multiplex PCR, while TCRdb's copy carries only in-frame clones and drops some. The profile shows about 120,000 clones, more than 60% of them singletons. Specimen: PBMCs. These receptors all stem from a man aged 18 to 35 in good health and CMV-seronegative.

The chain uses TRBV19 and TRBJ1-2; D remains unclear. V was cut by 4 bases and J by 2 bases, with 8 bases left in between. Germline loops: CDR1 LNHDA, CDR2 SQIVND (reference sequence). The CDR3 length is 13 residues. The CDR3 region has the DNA TGTGCCAGTAGTAATCCGAGGAACTATGGCTACACCTTC. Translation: CASSNPRNYGYTF.

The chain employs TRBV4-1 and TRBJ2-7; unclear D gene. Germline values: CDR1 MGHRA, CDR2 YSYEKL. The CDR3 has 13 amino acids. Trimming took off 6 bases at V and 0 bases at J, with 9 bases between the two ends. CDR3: CASSFHGSYEQYF. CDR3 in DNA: TGCGCCAGCAGTTTTCACGGCTCCTACGAGCAGTACTTC.

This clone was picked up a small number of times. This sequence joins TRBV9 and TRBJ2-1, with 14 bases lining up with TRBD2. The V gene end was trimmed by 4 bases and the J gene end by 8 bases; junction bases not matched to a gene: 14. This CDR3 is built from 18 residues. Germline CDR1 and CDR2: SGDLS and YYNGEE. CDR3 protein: CASSIGTSGGPVLDEQFF. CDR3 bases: TGTGCCAGCAGCATAGGGACTAGCGGGGGCCCGGTTCTGGATGAGCAGTTCTTC.

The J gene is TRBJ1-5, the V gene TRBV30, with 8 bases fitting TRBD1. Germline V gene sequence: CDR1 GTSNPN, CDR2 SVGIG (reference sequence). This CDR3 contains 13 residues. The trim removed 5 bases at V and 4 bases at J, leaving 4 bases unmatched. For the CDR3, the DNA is TGTGCCTGGGCCGACAGGGGAAATCAGCCCCAGCATTTT. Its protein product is CAWADRGNQPQHF.

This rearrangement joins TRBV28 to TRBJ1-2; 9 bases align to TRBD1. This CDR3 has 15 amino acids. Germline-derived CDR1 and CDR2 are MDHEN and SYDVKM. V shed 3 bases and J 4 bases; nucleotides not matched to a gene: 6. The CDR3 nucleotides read TGTGCCAGCAGTTTCGTGTACAGGGGGCTCTATGGCTACACCTTC. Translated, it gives CASSFVYRGLYGYTF.

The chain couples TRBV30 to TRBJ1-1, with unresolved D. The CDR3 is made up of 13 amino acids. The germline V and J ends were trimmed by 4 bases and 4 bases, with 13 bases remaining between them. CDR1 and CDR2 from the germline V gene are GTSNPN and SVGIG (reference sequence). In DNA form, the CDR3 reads TGTGCCTGGAAAAACAGTTTGGGCACTGAAGCTTTCTTT. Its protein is CAWKNSLGTEAFF. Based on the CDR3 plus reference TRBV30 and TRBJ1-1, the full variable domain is SQTIHQWPATLVQPVGSPLSLECTVEGTSNPNLYWYRQAAGRGLQLLFYSVGIGQISSEVPQNLSASRPQDRQFILSSKKLLLSDSGFYLCAWKNSLGTEAFFGQGTRLTVV.

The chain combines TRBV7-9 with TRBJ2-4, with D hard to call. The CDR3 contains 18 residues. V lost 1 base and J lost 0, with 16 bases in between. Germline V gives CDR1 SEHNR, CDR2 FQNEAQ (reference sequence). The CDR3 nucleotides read TGTGCCAGCAGCTTAGGAGGTGCGGTATCACTAGCCAAAAACATTCAGTACTTC. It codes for CASSLGGAVSLAKNIQYF.

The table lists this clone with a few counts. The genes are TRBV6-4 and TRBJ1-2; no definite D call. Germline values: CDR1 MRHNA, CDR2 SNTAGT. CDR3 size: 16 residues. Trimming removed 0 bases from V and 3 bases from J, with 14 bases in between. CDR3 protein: CASSDSIYSDYYGYTF. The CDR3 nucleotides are TGTGCCAGCAGTGACTCGATTTATAGCGACTACTATGGCTACACCTTC.

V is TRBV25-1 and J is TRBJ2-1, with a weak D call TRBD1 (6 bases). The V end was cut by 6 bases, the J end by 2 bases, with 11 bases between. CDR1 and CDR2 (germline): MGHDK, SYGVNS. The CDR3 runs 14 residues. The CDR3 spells CASSRDMTYNEQFF. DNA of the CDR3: TGTGCCAGCAGCCGGGACATGACCTACAATGAGCAGTTCTTC.

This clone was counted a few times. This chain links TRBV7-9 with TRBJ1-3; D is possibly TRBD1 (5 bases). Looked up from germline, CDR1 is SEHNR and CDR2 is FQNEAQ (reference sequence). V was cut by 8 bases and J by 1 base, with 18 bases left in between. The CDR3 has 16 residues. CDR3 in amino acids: CASLEAKGRSGNTIYF. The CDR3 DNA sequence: TGTGCCAGCCTCGAGGCTAAGGGGAGGTCTGGAAACACCATATATTTT.

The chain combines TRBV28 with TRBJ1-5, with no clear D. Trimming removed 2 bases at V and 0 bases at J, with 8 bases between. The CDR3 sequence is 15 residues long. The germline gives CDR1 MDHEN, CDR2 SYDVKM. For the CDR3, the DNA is TGTGCCAGCAGTTTACGCGGAAATAGCAATCAGCCCCAGCATTTT. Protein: CASSLRGNSNQPQHF.

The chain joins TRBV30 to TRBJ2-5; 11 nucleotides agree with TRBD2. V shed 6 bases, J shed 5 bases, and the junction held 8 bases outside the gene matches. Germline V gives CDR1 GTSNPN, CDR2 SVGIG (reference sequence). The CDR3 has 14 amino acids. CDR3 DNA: TGTGCCTGTAGCGGGAGGGCCGCCGGGGAGACCCAGTACTTC. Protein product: CACSGRAAGETQYF.

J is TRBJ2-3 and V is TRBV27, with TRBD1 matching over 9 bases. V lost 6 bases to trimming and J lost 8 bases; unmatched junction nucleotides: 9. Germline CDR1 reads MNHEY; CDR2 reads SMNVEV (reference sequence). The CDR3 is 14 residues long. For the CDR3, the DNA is TGTGCCAGCAGCTCCGGGACAGGGCACGGTACGCAGTATTTT. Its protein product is CASSSGTGHGTQYF.

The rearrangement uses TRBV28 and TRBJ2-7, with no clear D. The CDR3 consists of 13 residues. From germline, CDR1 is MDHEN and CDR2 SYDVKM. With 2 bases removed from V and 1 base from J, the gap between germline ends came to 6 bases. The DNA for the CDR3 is TGTGCCAGCAGTTTAGTAATTTCCTACGAGCAGTACTTC. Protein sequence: CASSLVISYEQYF.

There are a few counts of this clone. The CDR3 loop reads CASTKGQFGTGELFF. The CDR3, as DNA: TGTGCCAGCACCAAGGGACAGTTCGGAACCGGGGAGCTGTTTTTT. The chain joins TRBV7-9 to TRBJ2-2, with TRBD1 identical over 7 bases. The CDR3 has 15 residues. From germline, CDR1 is SEHNR and CDR2 FQNEAQ (reference sequence). Trimming took 7 bases from V and 5 from J; bases not matched to a gene: 10.

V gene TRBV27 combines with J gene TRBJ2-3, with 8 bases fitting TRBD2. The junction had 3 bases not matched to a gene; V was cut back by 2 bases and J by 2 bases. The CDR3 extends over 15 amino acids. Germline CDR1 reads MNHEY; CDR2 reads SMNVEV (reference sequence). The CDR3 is CASSLTGGPTDTQYF. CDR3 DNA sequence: TGTGCCAGCAGTTTAACGGGGGGGCCCACAGATACGCAGTATTTT.

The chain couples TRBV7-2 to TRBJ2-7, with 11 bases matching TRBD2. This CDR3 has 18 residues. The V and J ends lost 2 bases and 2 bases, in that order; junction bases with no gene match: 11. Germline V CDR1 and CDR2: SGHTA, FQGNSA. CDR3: CASSLTLPGTSGTYEQYF. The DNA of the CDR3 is TGTGCCAGCAGCTTAACCCTCCCCGGGACTAGCGGTACCTACGAGCAGTACTTC.

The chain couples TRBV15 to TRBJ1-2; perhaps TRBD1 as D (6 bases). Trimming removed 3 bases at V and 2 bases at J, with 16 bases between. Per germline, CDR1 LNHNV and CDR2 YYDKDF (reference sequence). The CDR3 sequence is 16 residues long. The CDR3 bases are TGTGCCACCAGCAGTGTTTGGGGGCGCAGGAACTATGGCTACACCTTC. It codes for CATSSVWGRRNYGYTF.

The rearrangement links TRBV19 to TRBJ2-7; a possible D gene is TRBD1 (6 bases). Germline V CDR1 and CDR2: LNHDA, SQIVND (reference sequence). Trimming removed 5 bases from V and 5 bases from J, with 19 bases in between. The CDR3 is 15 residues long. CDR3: CASSATGTTLDEQYF. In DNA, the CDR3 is TGTGCCAGTAGTGCAACCGGGACAACTCTGGACGAGCAGTACTTC.

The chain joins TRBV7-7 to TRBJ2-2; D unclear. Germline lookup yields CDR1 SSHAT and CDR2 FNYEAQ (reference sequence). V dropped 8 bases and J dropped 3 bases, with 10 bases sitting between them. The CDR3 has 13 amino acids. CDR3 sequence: CASQVGHTGELFF. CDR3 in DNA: TGTGCCAGCCAGGTTGGGCACACCGGGGAGCTGTTTTTT. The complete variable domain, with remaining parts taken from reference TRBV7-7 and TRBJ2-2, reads GAGVSQSPRYKVTKRGQDVTLRCDPISSHATLYWYQQALGQGPEFLTYFNYEAQPDKSGLPSDRFSAERPEGSISTLTIQRTEQRDSAMYRCASQVGHTGELFFGEGSRLTVL.

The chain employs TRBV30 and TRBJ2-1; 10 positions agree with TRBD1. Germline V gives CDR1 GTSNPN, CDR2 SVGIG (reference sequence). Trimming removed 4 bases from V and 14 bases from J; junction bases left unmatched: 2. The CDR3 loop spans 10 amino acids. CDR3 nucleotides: TGTGCCTGGAAGGGGACAGGGGAGTTCTTC. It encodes CAWKGTGEFF.